This TCR beta chain originates from a study of blood T cell repertoires in COVID-19. Study-wide context: Whether acute or convalescent, the COVID-19 samples came from the United States, Italy and Spain. In each case, the material was cDNA or gDNA derived from T cells, B-cell-depleted T cells, or PBMCs.

Germline V gives CDR1 LNHDA, CDR2 SQIVND (reference sequence). With V trimmed by 5 bases and J by 6 bases, 5 bases remained unmatched. The CDR3 sequence is 14 residues long. Original handling: The authors estimated nucleated cell counts from reference gene primer amplification. Measured with immunoSEQ multiplex PCR; TCRdb has only the in-frame clones, and not every one. V, J and clone size reflect that table, while D and trimming were determined from the DNA. Of under 500,000 clones in the sample, 85% to 90% were seen once. The chain is built from TRBV19 and TRBJ2-1, with 9 bases lining up with TRBD1. This receptor was obtained from a woman aged 25 to 45 with acute or convalescent COVID-19. The sequenced sample consisted of peripheral blood. CDR3 coding DNA: TGTGCCAGTAGTTTTGGACAGGGGAGCAATGAGCAGTTCTTC. Encoded protein: CASSFGQGSNEQFF.